This is a list of T cell receptor beta chains from one sample in a study of blood T cells in healthy people across ages. TCRdb re-called the 5' RACE reads with MiXCR, one entry per CDR3 protein. The sample lists hundreds of thousands of distinct CDR3 sequences; 24% were seen once. This sample was shared with a second study, whose subject was T cells of mothers and their children.

The sequencing input was blood. The receptors stem from a boy aged 10-17 years in good health. Each CDR3 is given with its conserved first and last residue. The order of the fields is clone size, D gene, J gene, V gene, CDR3 protein, CDR3 DNA. A D gene is named only where the DNA matches it firmly. A row's size may be missing; if present it is once, few, many or a size class.

.,.,TRBJ2-3,TRBV10-3,CASALGRGTDTQYF,TGTGCCAGCGCTTTGGGCCGGGGCACAGATACGCAGTATTTT
few,.,TRBJ2-7,TRBV27,CASSFGGPTYEQYF,TGTGCCAGCAGTTTCGGCGGACCGACCTACGAGCAGTACTTC
.,.,TRBJ2-4,TRBV5-5,CASSLGPIRQRLTEGFGF,TGTGCCAGCAGCTTGGGACCTATAAGGCAGCGATTAACAGAAGGTTTCGGCTTC
.,.,TRBJ1-1,TRBV7-9,CASSLAQGPEAFF,TGTGCCAGCAGCTTAGCGCAGGGTCCTGAAGCTTTCTTT
.,TRBD1,TRBJ2-5,TRBV6-5,CASRLTGAKETQYF,TGTGCCAGCAGGCTGACAGGGGCTAAAGAGACTCAGTACTTC
.,.,TRBJ1-6,TRBV5-1,CASSRAGENSPLHF,TGCGCCAGCAGCCGGGCCGGGGAAAATTCACCCCTCCACTTT
.,.,TRBJ2-5,TRBV12-3/TRBV12-4,CASSPSKTQYF,TGTGCCAGCAGTCCCAGTAAGACCCAGTACTTC
.,.,TRBJ1-5,TRBV7-9,CASSLHEAGEGPNQPQHF,TGTGCCAGCAGCTTACATGAGGCTGGGGAGGGCCCCAATCAGCCCCAGCATTTT
many,.,TRBJ2-2,TRBV28,CASSSHARGVGENTGELFF,TGTGCCAGCAGTTCCCACGCCAGGGGCGTGGGCGAGAACACCGGGGAGCTGTTTTTT
few,.,TRBJ1-2,TRBV7-2,CASSLHRVGYTF,TGTGCCAGCAGCCTCCATAGGGTTGGCTACACCTTC
many,.,TRBJ2-7,TRBV24-1,CATSGGSVYEQYF,TGTGCCACCAGTGGTGGTAGCGTGTACGAGCAGTACTTC
.,.,TRBJ1-3,TRBV21-1,CASSKVGLGPNFSGNTIYF,TGTGCCAGCAGCAAAGTCGGGCTGGGACCTAATTTCTCTGGAAACACCATATATTTT
few,.,TRBJ2-2,TRBV4-3,CASTPLKGENTGELFF,TGCGCCAGCACACCATTAAAGGGGGAGAACACCGGGGAGCTGTTTTTT
few,.,TRBJ1-1,TRBV28,CASSLIGRKNTEAFF,TGTGCCAGCAGCCTCATCGGCAGAAAGAACACTGAAGCTTTCTTT